A selection of T cell receptor beta chains follows, all from one sample in a study of shared clonotypes between healthy human individuals. TCRdb keeps only in-frame clones here, not all; method: immunoSEQ multiplex PCR. The repertoire includes around 1,000,000 clones, 77% of them detected once, and roughly 0.9% sits in the top ten. The sequenced sample consisted of memory CD4+ T cells from PBMCs. All receptors derive from a man aged 18 to 35 in good health. Some clones in this sample may be carry-over from other donors' samples. The CDR3 runs from the conserved cysteine through the conserved F or W. The order of the fields is J gene, V gene, clone size, D gene, CDR3 DNA, CDR3 protein. The D gene is left open where the match is weak. A clone size is listed for some rows: how often the clone was seen (once, few, many), or a class if it is expanded.

TRBJ2-4 | TRBV7-2 | few | TRBD1 | TGTGCCAGCAGCCCTAGACGGGACAGGGTAAACATTCAGTACTTC | CASSPRRDRVNIQYF
TRBJ1-5 | TRBV2 | . | . | TGTGCCAGCAGTCAGGGAGCTCAGCCCCAGCATTTT | CASSQGAQPQHF
TRBJ1-2 | TRBV28 | . | TRBD1 | TGTGCCACCCCGGGGTGGACAGGGCGGGGCTACACCTTC | CATPGWTGRGYTF
TRBJ2-7 | TRBV5-1 | once | TRBD1 | TGCGCCAGCAGCTCTACCGGGACAGGCTACGAGCAGTACTTC | CASSSTGTGYEQYF
TRBJ1-3 | TRBV15 | . | . | TGTGCCACCAGCAGAGGAGGGGAGGCTGGAAACACCATATATTTT | CATSRGGEAGNTIYF
TRBJ1-2 | TRBV7-8 | . | . | TGTGCCAGCAGCCCATCTATCGGGCCCCCGAGAGACTATGGCTACACCTTC | CASSPSIGPPRDYGYTF
TRBJ2-3 | TRBV5-5 | . | TRBD2 | TGTGCCAGCAGCTTCCTAGCGGGAGGCACAGATACGCAGTATTTT | CASSFLAGGTDTQYF
TRBJ2-7 | TRBV18 | . | . | TGTGCCAGCTCATCTACGCAGGACAGCTACGAGCAGTACTTC | CASSSTQDSYEQYF
TRBJ2-7 | TRBV5-1 | . | TRBD2 | TGCGCCAGCAGCTTAGGACTAGCGGGAGGGCTCTACGAGCAGTACTTC | CASSLGLAGGLYEQYF
TRBJ2-7 | TRBV7-2 | once | TRBD2 | TGTGCCAGCAGTTTTAGCGGGAGGATGGCCTACGAGCAGTACTTC | CASSFSGRMAYEQYF
TRBJ1-4 | TRBV28 | . | . | TGTGCCAGCAGCTACTCCCCGGAGGAAAAACTGTTTTTT | CASSYSPEEKLFF
TRBJ2-1 | TRBV12-5 | once | . | TGTGCTAGTGGGAAGGGGGATTACAATGAGCAGTTCTTC | CASGKGDYNEQFF
TRBJ2-4 | TRBV28 | . | . | TGTGCCAGCAGTCCGGCCGGGACTGGGGGCATTCAGTACTTC | CASSPAGTGGIQYF
TRBJ2-7 | TRBV9 | . | . | TGTGCCAGCAGCGGGCCTAACCGACACTACGAGCAGTACTTC | CASSGPNRHYEQYF
TRBJ2-7 | TRBV18 | . | TRBD2 | TGTGCCAGCTCACCATATACCCTAGCGGGTTCCTACGAGCAGTACTTC | CASSPYTLAGSYEQYF
TRBJ1-1 | TRBV6-5 | . | . | TGTGCCAGCAGCCTTCGTCCGGGAATGAACACTGAAGCTTTCTTT | CASSLRPGMNTEAFF
TRBJ2-7 | TRBV18 | . | . | TGTGCCAGCTCACCACCGGGACTTCCCTACGAGCAGTACTTC | CASSPPGLPYEQYF
TRBJ1-2 | TRBV7-9 | . | . | TGTGCCAGCAGCCCACCACCGGGACGAGAATGGATAATGGAACGCTACACCTTC | CASSPPPGREWIMERYTF
TRBJ2-6 | TRBV5-1 | . | . | TGCGCCAGCAGCTTGTCCCCCCCAGGGGTAGGGGGGGCCAACGTCCTGACTTTC | CASSLSPPGVGGANVLTF
TRBJ2-7 | TRBV27 | . | . | TGTGCCAGCAGTTCAATACCGCCAAAAAGACCCTACGAGCAGTACTTC | CASSSIPPKRPYEQYF
TRBJ1-2 | TRBV23-1 | . | . | TGCGCCAGCAGGGGGGACATTCTTAACTATGGCTACACCTTC | CASRGDILNYGYTF
TRBJ1-2 | TRBV7-6 | . | . | TGTGCCAGCAGCTTAGACTCAGGGGAGGGCTACACCTTC | CASSLDSGEGYTF
TRBJ1-5 | TRBV19 | . | . | TGTGCCAGTTCCCACTCGGGTCAGCCCCAGCATTTT | CASSHSGQPQHF
TRBJ2-7 | TRBV5-4 | once | . | TGTGCCAGCAGCTCCGGGGGGCAGGGGCGTCCCTACGAGCAGTACTTC | CASSSGGQGRPYEQYF
TRBJ1-2 | TRBV19 | . | . | TGTGCCAGTAGCCGTAACTTGGGACAACAGTATGGCTACACCTTC | CASSRNLGQQYGYTF
TRBJ2-7 | TRBV14 | . | TRBD2 | TGTGCCAGCAGCCTTCTTACTAGCGGGAGGCCCGAGCAGTACTTC | CASSLLTSGRPEQYF
TRBJ2-3 | TRBV5-1 | . | . | TGCGCCAGCAGCACGGGTCCGGAAGATACGCAGTATTTT | CASSTGPEDTQYF
TRBJ1-3 | TRBV28 | . | TRBD1 | TGTGCCAGCAATGAAGGACAGGCAGTAGGAAACACCATATATTTT | CASNEGQAVGNTIYF
TRBJ1-1 | TRBV18 | . | . | TGTGCCAGCTCACCCGGCCGGACAGCCAACACTGAAGCTTTCTTT | CASSPGRTANTEAFF
TRBJ2-1 | TRBV5-4 | . | . | TGTGCCAGCAGCTTGGCCTCGAGGGGGAGCATGGGTGAGCAGTTCTTC | CASSLASRGSMGEQFF
TRBJ2-7 | TRBV5-6 | . | . | TGTGCCAGCAGCTCATGGGGCTACGAGCAGTACTTC | CASSSWGYEQYF
TRBJ1-2 | TRBV5-6 | . | TRBD1 | TGTGCCAGCAGCTACGACAGGGAAAACTATGGCTACACCTTC | CASSYDRENYGYTF
TRBJ2-2 | TRBV5-6 | . | TRBD2 | TGTGCCAGCAGACTAGCGGGAGGTACCGGGGAGCTGTTTTTT | CASRLAGGTGELFF
TRBJ2-2 | TRBV4-1 | few | . | TGCGCCAGCAGCCGCGGACAGCTCAACACCGGGGAGCTGTTTTTT | CASSRGQLNTGELFF
TRBJ2-1 | TRBV5-1 | . | TRBD2 | TGCGCCAGCAGCTTGGAACTAGCGGGAGGTGGTGAGCAGTTCTTC | CASSLELAGGGEQFF
TRBJ2-5 | TRBV18 | . | TRBD1 | TGTGCCACCCCGACAGGGGAAAAAGAGACCCAGTACTTC | CATPTGEKETQYF
TRBJ1-1 | TRBV4-3 | . | . | TGCGCCAGCAGCCAAGTCCGGGAGAACACTGAAGCTTTCTTT | CASSQVRENTEAFF
TRBJ1-2 | TRBV28 | few | TRBD1 | TGTGCCAGCAGTTTAGATATACAGGGGGCGAACTATGGCTACACCTTC | CASSLDIQGANYGYTF
TRBJ1-1 | TRBV2 | few | TRBD1 | TGTGCCAGCAGTGGGACAGGTGGGGACACTGAAGCTTTCTTT | CASSGTGGDTEAFF
TRBJ2-7 | TRBV20-1 | . | TRBD2 | TGCAGTGGGGCGGGAGGCCCCGAGCAGTACTTC | CSGAGGPEQYF
TRBJ2-5 | TRBV6-1 | . | TRBD1 | TGTGCCAGCAGCCGGGACAGACGTGAGACCCAGTACTTC | CASSRDRRETQYF
TRBJ2-1 | TRBV4-2 | . | TRBD1 | TGTGCCAGCAGCCCCCGACAGGGGCGGTTCAATGAGCAGTTCTTC | CASSPRQGRFNEQFF
TRBJ2-7 | TRBV5-6 | . | TRBD2 | TGTGCCAGCAGCAGCGGGACGTTGGGGAACGAGCAGTACTTC | CASSSGTLGNEQYF
TRBJ2-3 | TRBV7-9 | once | . | TGTGCCAGCAGCCCCCCTGGGGATACGCAGTATTTT | CASSPPGDTQYF
TRBJ1-1 | TRBV29-1 | . | . | TGCAGCGTTGGGAGACAGCCGATTGAAGCTTTCTTT | CSVGRQPIEAFF